The 18 T cell receptor beta chains below all came from one sample that was sequenced in a study of lymphopenia after photon versus proton radiotherapy. This table comes from immunoSEQ multiplex PCR, and its TCRdb copy is limited to in-frame clones, with some not included. The table shows over 25,000 clones, with roughly 90% occurring only once. The source was peripheral blood, collected from a patient treated with photon-based radiotherapy. These TCRs come from a woman aged 45-65 years with pancreatic cancer.

The J gene is TRBJ2-2, the V gene TRBV10-3; 9 bases match TRBD1. Germline V CDR1 and CDR2: ENHRY, SYGVKD. Trimming at V came to 3 bases and at J to 2 bases, leaving 4 bases not matched to a gene. The CDR3 runs 16 residues. CDR3 nucleotides: TGTGCCATCAGTGAAGGGACAGGGAGAAACACCGGGGAGCTGTTTTTT. The encoded protein is CAISEGTGRNTGELFF.

This clone is a singleton in its sample. V and J are TRBV18 and TRBJ2-5; 8 positions agree with TRBD1. The J call is in doubt because the DNA end fits TRBJ2-7 better. Germline assignment: CDR1 KGHSH and CDR2 LQKENI. The CDR3 totals 14 residues. CDR3 sequence (DNA): TGTGCCAGCTCACCATCGGGACAGGAGGGCGAGCAGTACTTC. This encodes CASSPSGQEGEQYF.

The rearrangement uses TRBV9 and TRBJ1-1, with D possibly being TRBD1 (6 bases). From germline, CDR1 is SGDLS and CDR2 YYNGEE. The CDR3 covers 13 residues. Trimming removed 5 bases from V and 1 base from J, with 9 bases in between. This chain's CDR3 is CASSLTGNTEAFF. DNA for the CDR3: TGTGCCAGCAGTCTGACAGGGAACACTGAAGCTTTCTTT.

This chain joins TRBV29-1 and TRBJ2-7; D possibly corresponds to TRBD2 (6 bases). CDR1 and CDR2 from the germline V gene are SQVTM and ANQGSEA. CDR3 length: 12 residues. Trimming removed 3 bases at V and 1 base at J, with 7 bases between. The CDR3 spells CSVEGTSYEQYF. As DNA, the CDR3 is TGCAGCGTTGAGGGGACTTCCTACGAGCAGTACTTC.

The gene calls are TRBV6-4 and TRBJ2-7; the match to TRBD2 covers 9 bases. Germline V CDR1 and CDR2: MRHNA, SNTAGT. After removal of 6 bases from V and 2 bases from J, the junction contained 5 bases not matched to a gene. The CDR3 is 14 residues long. The DNA for the CDR3 is TGTGCCAGCAGCGCTCTAGCGGGACCCTACGAGCAGTACTTC. Amino acids: CASSALAGPYEQYF.

This clone appeared once. Compared with germline, one end of the junction differs, possibly owing to a read error. V gene TRBV6-4 combines with J gene TRBJ2-5, with D hard to call. The germline V gene encodes CDR1 MRHNA and CDR2 SNTAGT. This CDR3 has 17 amino acids. The CDR3 sequence: CTSSDPREDGNWETQYF. The CDR3 bases are TGTACCAGCAGTGACCCCCGCGAGGACGGAAATTGGGAGACCCAGTACTTC.

A single count supports this clone. V usage is TRBV19 and J usage is TRBJ2-1; D is unclear. Per germline, CDR1 LNHDA and CDR2 SQIVND (reference sequence). The CDR3 is made up of 13 amino acids. V lost 6 bases and J lost 5, with 11 bases in between. CDR3 DNA: TGTGCCAGTAGCCTTCTAGGGAACAATGAGCAGTTCTTC. Its translation: CASSLLGNNEQFF.

The chain is built from TRBV18 and TRBJ1-1, with no clear D. V lost 3 bases and J lost 1, with 12 bases in between. The CDR3 runs to 15 residues. Germline CDR1 reads KGHSH; CDR2 reads LQKENI. The CDR3 loop reads CASSPTTSPNTEAFF. The CDR3, as DNA: TGTGCCAGCTCACCTACGACATCCCCGAACACTGAAGCTTTCTTT.

The V call is TRBV5-1, the J call TRBJ2-2; no definite D call. The germline V gene encodes CDR1 SGHRS and CDR2 YFSETQ. The CDR3 extends over 13 amino acids. Trimming left V 0 bases short and J 4 bases short, with 4 bases between. CDR3 sequence: CASSLGGTGELFF. DNA for the CDR3: TGCGCCAGCAGCTTGGGAGGCACCGGGGAGCTGTTTTTT.

The chain combines TRBV4-1 with TRBJ2-1; 8 bases line up with TRBD2. CDR3 length: 14 residues. V was pared by 1 base and J by 7 bases, with 3 bases of the junction left unmatched. From germline, CDR1 is MGHRA and CDR2 YSYEKL. The chain's CDR3 is CASSQARLANEQFF. Here the CDR3 DNA reads TGCGCCAGCAGCCAAGCCCGACTAGCGAATGAGCAGTTCTTC.

The chain joins TRBV11-2 to TRBJ2-2; the match to TRBD2 covers 9 bases. Trimming cost V 1 base and J 0 bases; bases outside gene matches: 3. The CDR3 spans 17 residues. The germline CDR1 and CDR2 sequences are SGHAT and FQNNGV. The CDR3 DNA sequence: TGTGCCAGCAGCTTAGGCGGGAGGGCCGCGAACACCGGGGAGCTGTTTTTT. Its translation is CASSLGGRAANTGELFF.

This chain links TRBV4-3 with TRBJ1-4; D is unresolved. CDR1 and CDR2 (germline): LGHNA, YSLEER. The CDR3 has 12 residues. V lost 3 bases and J 8 bases, leaving 7 bases between the germline ends. The CDR3 bases are TGCGCCAGCAGCCACAGGAGGGAAAAACTGTTTTTT. Translating it yields CASSHRREKLFF.

The rearrangement uses TRBV27 and TRBJ1-1; D is undetermined. CDR3 length equals 13 residues. Trimming removed 0 bases from V and 8 bases from J, with 10 bases in between. The V gene's germline CDR1 is MNHEY and CDR2 SMNVEV (reference sequence). The CDR3: CASSLSNPGEAFF. CDR3 DNA: TGTGCCAGCAGTTTATCGAACCCGGGAGAAGCTTTCTTT.

This clone has just one count. V and J are TRBV4-3 and TRBJ1-2, with 7 bases lining up with TRBD1. Germline V CDR1 and CDR2: LGHNA, YSLEER. This CDR3 contains 15 residues. J lost 4 bases, V lost 3 bases, and 8 bases had no gene match. The CDR3 sequence is CASSHPGQTIYGYTF. The CDR3 nucleotides read TGCGCCAGCAGCCATCCGGGACAGACAATCTATGGCTACACCTTC.

This clone was seen a handful of times. The chain employs TRBV5-1 and TRBJ1-1, with no clear D. CDR3 length equals 15 residues. Trimming removed 0 bases at V and 1 base at J, with 10 bases between. Per germline, CDR1 SGHRS and CDR2 YFSETQ. CDR3 coding DNA: TGCGCCAGCAGCTTGGAAGTGAAAAGGAACACTGAAGCTTTCTTT. This encodes CASSLEVKRNTEAFF.

V gene TRBV5-6 combines with J gene TRBJ2-5; D remains ambiguous. The germline CDR1 and CDR2 sequences are SGHDT and YYEEEE. The CDR3 sequence is 14 residues long. V was pared by 2 bases and J by 1 base, with 9 bases between. CDR3 nucleotide sequence: TGTGCCAGCAGCTTAGGCTACACCCAAGAGACCCAGTACTTC. As protein: CASSLGYTQETQYF.

The chain links TRBV4-1 to TRBJ2-5, with 9 bases matching TRBD2. The CDR3 contains 14 residues. Germline V gene data show CDR1 as MGHRA and CDR2 as YSYEKL. J gave up 2 bases and V 3 bases, and 1 base lay outside the gene matches. The DNA for the CDR3 is TGCGCCAGCAGCCAGACTAGCGGACAAGAGACCCAGTACTTC. This sequence encodes CASSQTSGQETQYF.

V usage is TRBV25-1 and J usage is TRBJ1-1, with D hard to call. This CDR3 has 11 amino acids. Deletions cut 8 bases from V and 3 bases from J, with 7 bases between. From germline, CDR1 is MGHDK and CDR2 SYGVNS. This CDR3 is CASERHTEAFF. Written as DNA, the CDR3 is TGTGCCAGCGAGAGGCACACTGAAGCTTTCTTT.